These 10 T cell receptor beta chains came from one sample sequenced in a study of shared clonotypes between healthy human individuals (dated by TCRdb to 2020 to 2022). Preparation of the library involved the immunoSEQ multiplex PCR assay. TCRdb limited this immuneACCESS table to in-frame rearrangements with V and J called. A share of clones is missing; checked studies link under half to unresolved V genes, and the rest is unexplained. Within this sample are about 980,000 clones, with around 80% of them counted one time only. Over 1.3% of the sample rests with the top ten. The source material was memory CD4+ T cells sorted from blood. The cell subset or site label corresponds to: CD45RA-negative fraction. The source is a man aged 18 to 30 in good health.

The chain couples TRBV7-9 to TRBJ1-5, with D hard to call. This CDR3 has 15 amino acids. The ends were cut back, 6 bases at V and 0 bases at J, with 12 bases in the middle. Per the germline V gene, CDR1 is SEHNR and CDR2 is FQNEAQ (reference sequence). In DNA, the CDR3 is TGTGCCAGCAGTGCCGGGTCTAATAGCAATCAGCCCCAGCATTTT. It yields the protein CASSAGSNSNQPQHF. Complete variable domain (other parts from reference TRBV7-9 and TRBJ1-5): DTGVSQNPRHKITKRGQNVTFRCDPISEHNRLYWYRQTLGQGPEFLTYFQNEAQLEKSRLLSDRFSAERPKGSFSTLEIQRTEQGDSAMYLCASSAGSNSNQPQHFGDGTRLSIL.

The chain couples TRBV5-5 to TRBJ2-7; 10 nucleotides agree with TRBD1. V was clipped by 4 bases and J by 0 bases; unmatched bases: 4. Germline V CDR1 and CDR2: SGHKS, YYEKEE (reference sequence). The CDR3 contains 15 residues. The CDR3 nucleotides are TGTGCCAGCAGCCGGACAGGGGGAAGCTCCTACGAGCAGTACTTC. The encoded protein is CASSRTGGSSYEQYF.

The genes are TRBV19 and TRBJ1-5; D uncertain. Germline V gene lookup returns CDR1 LNHDA and CDR2 SQIVND (reference sequence). This CDR3 is 13 amino acids long. V lost 5 bases and J lost 3, with 8 bases in between. CDR3 sequence: CASSPLSNQPQHF. DNA for the CDR3: TGTGCCAGTAGTCCTCTCTCCAATCAGCCCCAGCATTTT.

This clone appeared a few times. This same CDR3 is encoded by further DNA sequences in the sample. The chain combines TRBV18 with TRBJ2-7; D is perhaps TRBD2 (6 bases). Looked up from germline, CDR1 is KGHSH and CDR2 is LQKENI. V was trimmed by 0 bases and J by 1 base, leaving 10 bases between them. The CDR3 contains 15 residues. Here the CDR3 reads CASSPPSAGSYEQYF. In DNA, the CDR3 is TGTGCCAGCTCACCACCGTCGGCGGGATCCTACGAGCAGTACTTC.

This chain uses TRBV5-4 with TRBJ2-1, with 12 nucleotides matching TRBD2. CDR1 is SGHNT, CDR2 YYREEE, per germline (reference sequence). Trimming at V came to 4 bases and at J to 4 bases, leaving 6 bases not matched to a gene. The CDR3 runs 16 residues. The CDR3 is CASSPTGTSGYNEQFF. CDR3 nucleotides: TGTGCCAGCAGCCCAACCGGGACTAGCGGGTACAATGAGCAGTTCTTC.

The chain carries TRBV5-1 and TRBJ1-1; D is uncertain. The CDR3 length is 14 residues. CDR1 and CDR2 from the germline V gene are SGHRS and YFSETQ. Trimming removed 4 bases from V and 6 bases from J, with 16 bases in between. CDR3 in DNA: TGCGCCAGCAGCCCAAACACCGGGGTCCCTGAAGCTTTCTTT. This codes for CASSPNTGVPEAFF.

The chain uses TRBV19 and TRBJ1-4, with 10 bases matching TRBD1. The CDR3 sequence is 16 residues long. Germline trimming cut 8 bases from V and 7 bases from J; bases unmatched to any gene: 13. Germline loops: CDR1 LNHDA, CDR2 SQIVND (reference sequence). CDR3 residues: CASASGTGARGEKLFF. DNA for the CDR3: TGTGCCAGTGCTTCCGGGACAGGGGCAAGAGGTGAAAAACTGTTTTTT.

The chain combines TRBV27 with TRBJ2-7; D unclear. The CDR3 covers 14 residues. V lost 3 bases to trimming and J lost 4 bases, with 13 bases between them. Germline CDR1 is MNHEY and CDR2 is SMNVEV (reference sequence). For the CDR3, the DNA is TGTGCCAGCAGTTTTGGCAATCGTAATTACGAGCAGTACTTC. Amino acid sequence: CASSFGNRNYEQYF.

V is TRBV5-1 and J is TRBJ1-2; D remains unclear. V gave up 4 bases and J gave up 3 bases, with 13 bases separating them. Germline assignment: CDR1 SGHRS and CDR2 YFSETQ. The CDR3 loop spans 14 amino acids. The DNA of the CDR3 is TGCGCCAGCAGCCTCATATCCTCCGACTATGGCTACACCTTC. Protein: CASSLISSDYGYTF. Full variable domain (remainder filled in from reference TRBV5-1 and TRBJ1-2): KAGVTQTPRYLIKTRGQQVTLSCSPISGHRSVSWYQQTPGQGLQFLFEYFSETQRNKGNFPGRFSGRQFSNSRSEMNVSTLELGDSALYLCASSLISSDYGYTFGSGTRLTVV.

The chain joins TRBV6-5 to TRBJ2-1; D not resolved. The V gene's germline CDR1 is MNHEY and CDR2 SVGAGI. The CDR3 has 15 amino acids. V lost 6 bases, J lost 6 bases, and 18 bases lay in between. In DNA, the CDR3 is TGTGCCAGCAGGCTGTCGCCGGGTGCCTTCAATGAGCAGTTCTTC. This encodes CASRLSPGAFNEQFF.